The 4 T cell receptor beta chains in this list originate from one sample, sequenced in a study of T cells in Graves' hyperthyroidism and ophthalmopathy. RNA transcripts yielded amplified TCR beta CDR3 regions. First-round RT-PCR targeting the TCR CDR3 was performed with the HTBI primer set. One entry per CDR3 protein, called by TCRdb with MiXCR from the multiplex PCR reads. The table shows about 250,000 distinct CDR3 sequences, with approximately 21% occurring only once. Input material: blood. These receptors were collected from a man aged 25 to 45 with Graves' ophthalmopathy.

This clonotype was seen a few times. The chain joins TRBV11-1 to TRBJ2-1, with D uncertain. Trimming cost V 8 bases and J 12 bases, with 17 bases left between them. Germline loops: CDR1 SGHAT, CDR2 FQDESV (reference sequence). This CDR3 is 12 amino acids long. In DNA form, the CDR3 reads TGTGCCAGCTTGGATGCAAAGTTGCTGCAGTTCTTC. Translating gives CASLDAKLLQFF.

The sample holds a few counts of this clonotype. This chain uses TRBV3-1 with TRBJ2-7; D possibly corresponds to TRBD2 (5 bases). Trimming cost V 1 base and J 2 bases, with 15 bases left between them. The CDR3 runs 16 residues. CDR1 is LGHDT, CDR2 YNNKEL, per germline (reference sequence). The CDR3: CASSQGLSGSTYEQYF. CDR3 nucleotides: TGTGCCAGCAGCCAAGGTTTGAGCGGCTCTACCTACGAGCAGTACTTC.

DNA for the CDR3: TGTGCCAGCAGCTTAAGTAGTCGGGGACAACTTCATGGCTACACCTTC. Its translation: CASSLSSRGQLHGYTF. This rearrangement joins TRBV11-3 to TRBJ1-2; a possible D gene is TRBD1 (6 bases). The CDR3 has 16 amino acids. In germline, CDR1 is SGHNT, CDR2 YENEEA. Trimming removed 2 bases at V and 6 bases at J, with 19 bases between.

The CDR3 loop is CASSRAFSNQPQHF. As DNA, the CDR3 is TGTGCCAGCAGCCGGGCCTTTAGCAATCAGCCCCAGCATTTT. V is TRBV6-1 and J is TRBJ1-5, with D uncertain. Germline-derived CDR1 and CDR2 are MNHNS and SASEGT. The CDR3 runs to 14 residues. The ends were cut back, 6 bases at V and 0 bases at J, with 9 bases in the middle.